This is a list of T cell receptor beta chains from one sample in a study of cytomegalovirus exposure and HLA in healthy donors. Profiled with immunoSEQ multiplex PCR; TCRdb holds only in-frame clones, not every one. The sample lists 150,000 to 200,000 clones; roughly 83% were seen once. The sequenced sample was PBMCs. Source of these receptors: a woman aged 18-29 years in good health and CMV-seronegative. Each CDR3 is given without its conserved first and last residue. Each record gives: J gene, V gene, clone size, CDR3 protein. Clone size, where shown, is once, few, many, or a class for clones that have expanded.

j_gene: TRBJ2-1
v_gene: TRBV7-9
abundance: -
CDR3aa: ASSRGTSGGAGPVF

j_gene: TRBJ1-5
v_gene: TRBV27
abundance: -
CDR3aa: ASSFRRQPQH

j_gene: TRBJ1-1
v_gene: TRBV27
abundance: -
CDR3aa: ASSFLPPGQVNTEAF

j_gene: TRBJ1-1
v_gene: TRBV27
abundance: once
CDR3aa: ASSLDGLPPDSANTEAF

j_gene: TRBJ2-7
v_gene: TRBV7-9
abundance: -
CDR3aa: ASSLTGGGEQY

j_gene: TRBJ1-1
v_gene: TRBV25-1
abundance: -
CDR3aa: ASSWAPNTEAF

j_gene: TRBJ1-2
v_gene: TRBV5-6
abundance: -
CDR3aa: ASSSGGGANYGYT

j_gene: TRBJ2-7
v_gene: TRBV4-1
abundance: once
CDR3aa: ASSQGLSYEQY

j_gene: TRBJ1-6
v_gene: TRBV27
abundance: -
CDR3aa: ASTTNRGPLVDSPLH

j_gene: TRBJ1-6
v_gene: TRBV30
abundance: -
CDR3aa: AWKEYNSPLH

j_gene: TRBJ2-1
v_gene: TRBV6-1
abundance: -
CDR3aa: ASRRELVGQF

j_gene: TRBJ2-1
v_gene: TRBV5-1
abundance: -
CDR3aa: ASSLAGTSGRQIYNEQF

j_gene: TRBJ2-1
v_gene: TRBV27
abundance: once
CDR3aa: ASRLAGGVNEQF

j_gene: TRBJ1-4
v_gene: TRBV18
abundance: -
CDR3aa: ASSSRGDGEKLF

j_gene: TRBJ1-2
v_gene: TRBV4-1
abundance: -
CDR3aa: ASSQVQYGYT

j_gene: TRBJ1-2
v_gene: TRBV27
abundance: -
CDR3aa: ASSYERGAGFWDGYT

j_gene: TRBJ1-1
v_gene: TRBV19
abundance: -
CDR3aa: ASSKGDRVNTEAF

j_gene: TRBJ2-7
v_gene: TRBV11-1
abundance: -
CDR3aa: ASSPRMGSSYEQY

j_gene: TRBJ2-1
v_gene: TRBV5-4
abundance: -
CDR3aa: ASSLVVDSGNEQF

j_gene: TRBJ2-1
v_gene: TRBV27
abundance: -
CDR3aa: ASNDQGAYNEQF

j_gene: TRBJ2-7
v_gene: TRBV10-3
abundance: -
CDR3aa: ATSAGGVESYEQY

j_gene: TRBJ1-2
v_gene: TRBV18
abundance: once
CDR3aa: ASSLQGYGYT

j_gene: TRBJ2-7
v_gene: TRBV29-1
abundance: once
CDR3aa: SVPSGEYEQY

j_gene: TRBJ1-2
v_gene: TRBV19
abundance: -
CDR3aa: ASSIAGQAYGYT

j_gene: TRBJ1-2
v_gene: TRBV27
abundance: -
CDR3aa: ASREGTAYGYT

j_gene: TRBJ2-3
v_gene: TRBV5-1
abundance: -
CDR3aa: ASSTGGTDTQY

j_gene: TRBJ1-1
v_gene: TRBV2
abundance: -
CDR3aa: ASGTGMNTEAF

j_gene: TRBJ2-5
v_gene: TRBV30
abundance: once
CDR3aa: AWSGTSGVETQY

j_gene: TRBJ2-3
v_gene: TRBV7-8
abundance: few
CDR3aa: ASSLRELAGSTDTQY

j_gene: TRBJ2-2
v_gene: TRBV14
abundance: -
CDR3aa: ASPKETGNTGELF

j_gene: TRBJ2-1
v_gene: TRBV6-5
abundance: -
CDR3aa: ASSYGTSGTNEQF

j_gene: TRBJ1-6
v_gene: TRBV5-1
abundance: few
CDR3aa: ASSLRVTNSPLH

j_gene: TRBJ2-7
v_gene: TRBV6-1
abundance: -
CDR3aa: ASSESGQSYEQY

j_gene: TRBJ2-7
v_gene: TRBV5-1
abundance: -
CDR3aa: ASSPPLVYEQY

j_gene: TRBJ1-4
v_gene: TRBV7-9
abundance: once
CDR3aa: ASSPGQGALSEKLF

j_gene: TRBJ1-5
v_gene: TRBV19
abundance: -
CDR3aa: ASSMVAWLTDHEGDQPQH